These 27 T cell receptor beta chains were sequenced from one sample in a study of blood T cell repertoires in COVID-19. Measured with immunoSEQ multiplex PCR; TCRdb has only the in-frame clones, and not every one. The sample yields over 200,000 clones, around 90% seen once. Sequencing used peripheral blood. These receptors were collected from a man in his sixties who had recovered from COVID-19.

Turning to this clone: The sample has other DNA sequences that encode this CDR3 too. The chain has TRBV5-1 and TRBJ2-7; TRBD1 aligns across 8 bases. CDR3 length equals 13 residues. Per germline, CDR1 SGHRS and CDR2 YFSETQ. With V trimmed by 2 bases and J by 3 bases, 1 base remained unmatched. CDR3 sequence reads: CASSFTGGYEQYF. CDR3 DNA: TGCGCCAGCAGCTTTACAGGGGGCTACGAGCAGTACTTC.

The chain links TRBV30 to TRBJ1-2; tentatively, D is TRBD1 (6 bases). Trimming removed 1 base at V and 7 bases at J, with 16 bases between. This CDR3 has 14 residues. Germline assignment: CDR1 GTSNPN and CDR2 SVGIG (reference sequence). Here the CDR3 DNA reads TGTGCCTGGAGTGCAAACAGGGCATTCAGTGGCTACACCTTC. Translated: CAWSANRAFSGYTF.

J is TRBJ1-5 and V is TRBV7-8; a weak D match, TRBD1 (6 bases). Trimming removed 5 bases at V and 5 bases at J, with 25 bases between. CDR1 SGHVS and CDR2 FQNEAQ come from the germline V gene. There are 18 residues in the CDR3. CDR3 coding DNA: TGTGCCAGCAGCCTAGGGGGGGGCCTCAAATTATCATATCAGCCCCAGCATTTT. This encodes CASSLGGGLKLSYQPQHF.

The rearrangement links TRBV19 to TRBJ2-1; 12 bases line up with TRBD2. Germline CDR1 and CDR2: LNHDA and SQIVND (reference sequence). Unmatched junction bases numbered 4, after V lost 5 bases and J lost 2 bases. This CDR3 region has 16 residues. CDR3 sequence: CASSLSSGGAYNEQFF. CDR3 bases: TGTGCCAGTAGTCTATCTAGCGGGGGGGCCTACAATGAGCAGTTCTTC.

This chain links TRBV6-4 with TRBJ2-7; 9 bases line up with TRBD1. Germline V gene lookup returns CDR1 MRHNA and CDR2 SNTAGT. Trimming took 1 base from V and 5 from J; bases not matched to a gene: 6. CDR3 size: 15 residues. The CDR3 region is CASSDYRGRMDEQYF. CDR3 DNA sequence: TGTGCCAGCAGTGACTACAGGGGGCGGATGGACGAGCAGTACTTC.

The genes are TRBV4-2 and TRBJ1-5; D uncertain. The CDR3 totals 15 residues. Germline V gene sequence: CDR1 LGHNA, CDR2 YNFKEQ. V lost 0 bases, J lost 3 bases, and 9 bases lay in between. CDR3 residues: CASSQESGYNQPQHF. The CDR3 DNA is TGTGCCAGCAGCCAAGAATCAGGTTACAATCAGCCCCAGCATTTT.

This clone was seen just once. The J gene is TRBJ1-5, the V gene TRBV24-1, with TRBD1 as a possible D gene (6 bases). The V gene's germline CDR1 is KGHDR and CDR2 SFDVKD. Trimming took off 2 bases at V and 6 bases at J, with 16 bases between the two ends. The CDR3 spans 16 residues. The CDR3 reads CATSDSAQGKGQPQHF. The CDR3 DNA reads TGTGCCACCAGTGATTCGGCCCAGGGGAAGGGTCAGCCCCAGCATTTT.

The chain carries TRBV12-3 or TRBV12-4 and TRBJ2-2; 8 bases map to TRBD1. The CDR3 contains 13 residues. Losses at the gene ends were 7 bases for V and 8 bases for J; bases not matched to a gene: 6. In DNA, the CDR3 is TGTGCCAGCACCAGCGACAGGGGTGGGGAGCTGTTTTTT. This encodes CASTSDRGGELFF.

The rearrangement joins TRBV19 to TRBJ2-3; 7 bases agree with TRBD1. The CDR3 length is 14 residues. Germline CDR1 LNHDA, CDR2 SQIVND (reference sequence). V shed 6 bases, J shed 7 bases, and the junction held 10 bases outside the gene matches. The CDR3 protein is CASRERGQTYTQYF. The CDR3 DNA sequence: TGTGCCAGTAGGGAGAGGGGACAGACTTATACGCAGTATTTT.

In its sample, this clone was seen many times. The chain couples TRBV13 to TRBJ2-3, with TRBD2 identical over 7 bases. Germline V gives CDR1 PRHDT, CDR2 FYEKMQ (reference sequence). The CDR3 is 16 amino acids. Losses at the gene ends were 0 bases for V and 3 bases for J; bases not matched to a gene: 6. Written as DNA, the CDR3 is TGTGCCAGCAGCTTAGGCCTGGGACTAATGACAGATACGCAGTATTTT. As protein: CASSLGLGLMTDTQYF.

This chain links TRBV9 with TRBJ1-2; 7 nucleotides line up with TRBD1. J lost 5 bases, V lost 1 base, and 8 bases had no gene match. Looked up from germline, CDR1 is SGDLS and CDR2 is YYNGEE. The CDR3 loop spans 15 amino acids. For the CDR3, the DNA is TGTGCCAGCAGCGTATCAAGGGGGCCCTTATATGGCTACACCTTC. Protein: CASSVSRGPLYGYTF.

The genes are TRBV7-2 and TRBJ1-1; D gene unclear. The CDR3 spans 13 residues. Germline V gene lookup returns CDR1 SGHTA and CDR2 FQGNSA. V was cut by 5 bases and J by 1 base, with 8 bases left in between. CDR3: CASSIQKNTEAFF. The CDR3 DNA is TGTGCCAGCAGCATACAGAAGAACACTGAAGCTTTCTTT.

The DNA of the CDR3 is TGTGCCAGCAGCTTAGAATTTACAGGAACTAACTATGGCTACACCTTC. Translating gives CASSLEFTGTNYGYTF. The chain carries TRBV7-2 and TRBJ1-2; D might be TRBD1 (5 bases). The CDR3 has 16 amino acids. V was clipped by 1 base and J by 0 bases, with 12 bases between them. CDR1 and CDR2 from the germline V gene are SGHTA and FQGNSA.

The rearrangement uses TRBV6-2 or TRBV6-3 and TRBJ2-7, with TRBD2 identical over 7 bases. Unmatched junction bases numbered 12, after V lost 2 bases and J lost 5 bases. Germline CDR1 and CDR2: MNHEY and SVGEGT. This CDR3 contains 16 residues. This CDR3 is CASSYTLGGGIDEQYF. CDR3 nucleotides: TGTGCCAGCAGTTACACCCTCGGCGGGGGAATAGACGAGCAGTACTTC.

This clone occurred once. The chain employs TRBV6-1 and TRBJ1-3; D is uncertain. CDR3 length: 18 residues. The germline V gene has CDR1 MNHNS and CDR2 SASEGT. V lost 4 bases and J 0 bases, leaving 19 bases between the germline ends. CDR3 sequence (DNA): TGTGCCAGCAGTGTATCTGTTGGTGGTGGCTTCTCTGGAAACACCATATATTTT. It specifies CASSVSVGGGFSGNTIYF.

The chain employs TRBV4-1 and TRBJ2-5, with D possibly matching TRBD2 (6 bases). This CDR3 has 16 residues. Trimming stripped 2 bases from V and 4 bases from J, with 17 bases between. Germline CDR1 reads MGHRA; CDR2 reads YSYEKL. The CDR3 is CASSQHGLASRETQYF. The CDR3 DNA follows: TGCGCCAGCAGCCAACACGGTCTAGCGAGTAGAGAGACCCAGTACTTC.

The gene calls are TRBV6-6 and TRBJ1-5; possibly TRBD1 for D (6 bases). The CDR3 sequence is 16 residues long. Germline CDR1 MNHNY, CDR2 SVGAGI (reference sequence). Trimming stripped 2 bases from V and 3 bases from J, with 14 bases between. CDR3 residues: CASSYHTGSSNQPQHF. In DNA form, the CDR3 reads TGTGCCAGCAGTTACCACACAGGGAGTTCCAATCAGCCCCAGCATTTT.

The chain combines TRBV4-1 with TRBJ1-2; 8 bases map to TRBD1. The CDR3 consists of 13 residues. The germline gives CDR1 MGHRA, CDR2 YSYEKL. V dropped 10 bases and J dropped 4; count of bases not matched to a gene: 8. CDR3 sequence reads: CATSTGEGYGYTF. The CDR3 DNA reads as TGCGCCACCTCGACAGGGGAGGGCTATGGCTACACCTTC.

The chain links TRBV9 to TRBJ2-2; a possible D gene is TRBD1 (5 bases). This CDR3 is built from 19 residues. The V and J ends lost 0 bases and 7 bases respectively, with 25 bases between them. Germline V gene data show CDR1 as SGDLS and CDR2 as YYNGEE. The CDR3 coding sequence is TGTGCCAGCAGCGTAGAAATCGCGGCACCAGGGTATTTGGTCGGGGAGCTGTTTTTT. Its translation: CASSVEIAAPGYLVGELFF.

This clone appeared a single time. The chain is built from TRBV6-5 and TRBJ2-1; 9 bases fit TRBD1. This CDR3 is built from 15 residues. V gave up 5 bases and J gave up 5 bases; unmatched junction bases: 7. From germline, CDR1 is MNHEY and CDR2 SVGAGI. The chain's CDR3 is CASSPPGQGNNEQFF. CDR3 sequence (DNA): TGTGCCAGCAGTCCGCCGGGACAGGGAAACAATGAGCAGTTCTTC.

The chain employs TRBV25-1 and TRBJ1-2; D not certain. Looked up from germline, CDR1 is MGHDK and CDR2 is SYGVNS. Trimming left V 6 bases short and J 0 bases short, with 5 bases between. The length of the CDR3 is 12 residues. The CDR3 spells CASRGANYGYTF. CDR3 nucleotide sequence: TGTGCCAGCAGGGGAGCTAACTATGGCTACACCTTC.

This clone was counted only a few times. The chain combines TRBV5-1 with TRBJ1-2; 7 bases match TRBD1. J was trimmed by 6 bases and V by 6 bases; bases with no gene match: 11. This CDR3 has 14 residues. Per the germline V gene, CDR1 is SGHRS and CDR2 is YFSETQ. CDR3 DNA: TGCGCCAGCACGTCCTCCAGGGGGGCAGATGGCTACACCTTC. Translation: CASTSSRGADGYTF.

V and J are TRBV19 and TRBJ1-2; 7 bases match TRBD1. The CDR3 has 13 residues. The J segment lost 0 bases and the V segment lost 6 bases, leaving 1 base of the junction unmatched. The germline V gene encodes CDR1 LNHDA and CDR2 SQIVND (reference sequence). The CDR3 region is CASRTGPNYGYTF. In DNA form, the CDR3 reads TGTGCCAGTAGGACAGGGCCTAACTATGGCTACACCTTC.

For the CDR3, the DNA is TGTGCCAGCAGCGGGCCGGGACAGGGAAATCAGCCCCAGCATTTT. Its protein is CASSGPGQGNQPQHF. The chain links TRBV7-9 to TRBJ1-5, with 9 bases matching TRBD1. Germline trimming cut 5 bases from V and 4 bases from J; bases unmatched to any gene: 6. Germline V gives CDR1 SEHNR, CDR2 FQNEAQ (reference sequence). The CDR3 has 15 amino acids. The variable domain in full, with the rest retrieved from reference TRBV7-9 and TRBJ1-5, is DTGVSQNPRHKITKRGQNVTFRCDPISEHNRLYWYRQTLGQGPEFLTYFQNEAQLEKSRLLSDRFSAERPKGSFSTLEIQRTEQGDSAMYLCASSGPGQGNQPQHFGDGTRLSIL.

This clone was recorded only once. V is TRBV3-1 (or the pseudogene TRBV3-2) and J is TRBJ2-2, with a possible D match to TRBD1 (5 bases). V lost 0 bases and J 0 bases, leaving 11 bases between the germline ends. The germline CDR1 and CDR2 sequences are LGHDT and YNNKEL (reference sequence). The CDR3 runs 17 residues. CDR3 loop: CASSQDVGRTNTGELFF. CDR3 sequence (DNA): TGTGCCAGCAGCCAAGATGTGGGGCGGACGAACACCGGGGAGCTGTTTTTT.

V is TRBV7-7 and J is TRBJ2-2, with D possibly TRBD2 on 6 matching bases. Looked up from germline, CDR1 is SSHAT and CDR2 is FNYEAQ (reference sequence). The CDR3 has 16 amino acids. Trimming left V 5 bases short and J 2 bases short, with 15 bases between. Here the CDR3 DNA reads TGTGCCAGCAGCCCCGGGGCAGGACTAAACACCGGGGAGCTGTTTTTT. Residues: CASSPGAGLNTGELFF.

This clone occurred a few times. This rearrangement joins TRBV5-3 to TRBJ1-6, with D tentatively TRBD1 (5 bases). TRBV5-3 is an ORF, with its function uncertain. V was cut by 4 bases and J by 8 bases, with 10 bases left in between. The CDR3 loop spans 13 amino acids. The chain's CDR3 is CARSPGLDSPLHF. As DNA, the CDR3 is TGTGCCAGAAGCCCAGGGTTGGATTCACCCCTCCACTTT.